The following is a T cell receptor beta chain sequence with its context. This entry belongs to a study of T cell responses to AZD1222 COVID-19 vaccine. Study as a whole: Whether given at about 4 or about 12 weeks, second doses were pooled.

TCRdb's table, derived via immunoSEQ multiplex PCR, lists solely in-frame clones and lacks some. Of some 120,000 clones in the sample, roughly 84% are singletons; the top ten hold 10% to 15%. CDR1 is SGHTA, CDR2 FQGNSA, per germline. Trimming left V 1 base short and J 4 bases short, with 11 bases between. The CDR3 extends over 14 amino acids. This chain uses TRBV7-2 with TRBJ2-7; maybe TRBD1 (7 bases). This material consisted of peripheral blood, taken on day 0 of AZD1222 vaccination. This TCR came from an adult in good health. This chain's CDR3 is CASSLGQGGYEQYF. The CDR3 region has the DNA TGTGCCAGCAGCTTAGGGCAGGGGGGTTACGAGCAGTACTTC.